This T cell receptor beta chain was found in a study of T cell changes during pregnancy in multiple sclerosis. Using immunoSEQ multiplex PCR, the repertoire was profiled, and TCRdb retains in-frame clones only, with some absent. The repertoire includes about 64,000 clones, 80% to 95% of them detected once, and almost 6.5% sits in the top ten. CDR3 length: 16 residues. Germline CDR1 is SEHNR and CDR2 is FQNEAQ (reference sequence). V gave up 2 bases and J gave up 4 bases, with 16 bases separating them. This sequence originates from a female donor in good health, enrolled as a control in a pregnancy study. The sample in question was peripheral blood, obtained in the third trimester of pregnancy. The chain uses TRBV7-9 and TRBJ2-3; D possibly corresponds to TRBD2 (6 bases). The CDR3 DNA sequence: TGTGCCAGCAGCTTATCTGAACTGGGGGAGGCAGATACGCAGTATTTT. Its protein is CASSLSELGEADTQYF.